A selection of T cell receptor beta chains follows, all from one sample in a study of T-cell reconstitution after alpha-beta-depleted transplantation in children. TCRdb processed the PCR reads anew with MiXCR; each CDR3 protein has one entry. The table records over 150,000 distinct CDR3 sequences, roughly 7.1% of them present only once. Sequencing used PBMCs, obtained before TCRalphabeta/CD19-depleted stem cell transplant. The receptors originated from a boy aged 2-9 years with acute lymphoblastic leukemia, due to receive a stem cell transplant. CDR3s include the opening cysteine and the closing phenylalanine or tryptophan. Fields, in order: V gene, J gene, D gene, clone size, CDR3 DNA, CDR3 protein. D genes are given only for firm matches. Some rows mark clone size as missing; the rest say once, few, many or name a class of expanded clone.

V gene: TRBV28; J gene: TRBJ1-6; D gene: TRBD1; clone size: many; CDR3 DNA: TGTGCCAGCAGTTTAGGCATCCGACAGGGAGGCCCTTCACCCCTCCACTTT; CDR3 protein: CASSLGIRQGGPSPLHF
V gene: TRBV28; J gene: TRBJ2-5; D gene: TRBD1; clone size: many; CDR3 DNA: TGTGCCAGCTCTCCCGGGACAGGGGGCGCGAGGGGGACCCAGTACTTC; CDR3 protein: CASSPGTGGARGTQYF
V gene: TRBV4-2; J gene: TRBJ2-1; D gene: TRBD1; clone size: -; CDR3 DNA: TGTGCCATCGGCCCCCGGGACAGGTTTTCGCCTCTTGAACGGCAGTTCTTC; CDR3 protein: CAIGPRDRFSPLERQFF
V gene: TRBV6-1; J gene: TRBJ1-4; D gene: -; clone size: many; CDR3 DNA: TGTGCCAGCAGAGACGGAGGGCGTGACGAAAAACTGTTTTTT; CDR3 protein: CASRDGGRDEKLFF
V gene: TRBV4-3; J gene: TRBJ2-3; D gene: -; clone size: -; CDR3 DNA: TGCGCCACCAGCCAAGGGCCCGGGACCTCTAGCACAGATACGCAGTATTTT; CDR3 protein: CATSQGPGTSSTDTQYF
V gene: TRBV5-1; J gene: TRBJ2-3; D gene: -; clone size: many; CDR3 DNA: TGCGCCAGCAGCTTGGCCATAATCACCGGCACTAGCACAGATACGCAGTATTTT; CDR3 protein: CASSLAIITGTSTDTQYF
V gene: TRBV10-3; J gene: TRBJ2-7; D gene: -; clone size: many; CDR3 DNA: TGTGCCACCGGCTTCAGAGTCTCCTACGAGCAGTACTTC; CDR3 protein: CATGFRVSYEQYF
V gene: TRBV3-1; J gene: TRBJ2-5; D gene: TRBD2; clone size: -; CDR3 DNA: TGTGCCAGCAGCCAAGGGCGGACTAGCGGGGACCCAGGGGAGACCCAGTACTTC; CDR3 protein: CASSQGRTSGDPGETQYF
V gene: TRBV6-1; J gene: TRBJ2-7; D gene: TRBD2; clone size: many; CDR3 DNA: TGTGCCAGCAGCCCCGAAGGACTAGCTTGGAACGAGCAGTACTTC; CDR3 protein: CASSPEGLAWNEQYF
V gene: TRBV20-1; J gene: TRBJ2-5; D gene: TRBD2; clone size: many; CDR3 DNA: TGCAGTGCTAGAGTCTCGGCTAGCGGGGTGGTGGAGACCCAGTACTTC; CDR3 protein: CSARVSASGVVETQYF
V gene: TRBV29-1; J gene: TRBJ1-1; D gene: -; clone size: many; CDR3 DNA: TGCAGCGTTGAAAAGGTCAAAGGGGACACTGAAGCTTTCTTT; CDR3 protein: CSVEKVKGDTEAFF
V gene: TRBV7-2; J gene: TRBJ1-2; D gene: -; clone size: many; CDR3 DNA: TGTGCCAGCAGCACGCCCAGGGACGACTATGGCTACACCTTC; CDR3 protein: CASSTPRDDYGYTF
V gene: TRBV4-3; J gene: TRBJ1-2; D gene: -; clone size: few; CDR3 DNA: TGCGCCAGCAGCCGGGAAAGGGGGGATGGCTACACCTTC; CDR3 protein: CASSRERGDGYTF
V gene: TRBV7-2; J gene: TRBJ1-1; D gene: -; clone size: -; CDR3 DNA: TGTGCCAGCAGCACCGACAGGCAAATTGAAGCTTTCTTT; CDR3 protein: CASSTDRQIEAFF
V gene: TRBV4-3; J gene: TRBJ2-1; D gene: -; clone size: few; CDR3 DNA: TGCGCCAGCAGCCAAGTTGCCCTAGCTGGGAATGAGCAGTTCTTC; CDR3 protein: CASSQVALAGNEQFF
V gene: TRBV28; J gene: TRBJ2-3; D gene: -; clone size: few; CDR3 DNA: TGTGCCAGCAGGGAGGGGCCAGATACGCAGTATTTT; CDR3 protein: CASREGPDTQYF
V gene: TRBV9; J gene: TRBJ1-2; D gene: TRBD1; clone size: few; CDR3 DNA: TGTGCCAGCTCCGGGACAGACAACTATGGCTACACCTTC; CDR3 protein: CASSGTDNYGYTF
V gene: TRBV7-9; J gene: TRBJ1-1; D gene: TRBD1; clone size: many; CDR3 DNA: TGTGCCAGCGGGGGACAGCTGAACACTGAAGCTTTCTTT; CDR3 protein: CASGGQLNTEAFF
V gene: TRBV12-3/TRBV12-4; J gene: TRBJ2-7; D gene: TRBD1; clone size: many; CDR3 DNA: TGTGCCAGCAGGCCTACAGGGGGTCGACGGGGCAAAAACGAGCAGTACTTC; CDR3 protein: CASRPTGGRRGKNEQYF
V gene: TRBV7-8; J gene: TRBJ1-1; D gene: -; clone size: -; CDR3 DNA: TGTGCCAGCAGCTTAACTGGGGGCAGGGCGGCTTTCTTT; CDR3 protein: CASSLTGGRAAFF
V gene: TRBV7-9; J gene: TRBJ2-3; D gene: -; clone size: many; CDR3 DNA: TGTGCCAGCAGCGGTACGGGGGCCGCCGAATACACAGATACGCAGTATTTT; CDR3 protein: CASSGTGAAEYTDTQYF
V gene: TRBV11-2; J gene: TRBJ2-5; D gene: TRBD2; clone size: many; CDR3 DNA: TGTGCCAGCAGCGGGGTAGCGGGGCAAGAGACCCAGTACTTC; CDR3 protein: CASSGVAGQETQYF
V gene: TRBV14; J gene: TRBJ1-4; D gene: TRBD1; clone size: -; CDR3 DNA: TGTGCCAGCAGAAGACAGGGGAGGAATGAAAAACTGTTTTTT; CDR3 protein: CASRRQGRNEKLFF
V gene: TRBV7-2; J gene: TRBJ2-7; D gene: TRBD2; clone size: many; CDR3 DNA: TGTGCCAGCAGCTTTTCAGCGGGGGATCCCTACGAGCAGTACTTC; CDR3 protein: CASSFSAGDPYEQYF
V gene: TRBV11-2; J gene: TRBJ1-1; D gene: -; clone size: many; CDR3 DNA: TGTGCCAGCAGCTTAGATCCCAGACAGGCCGCTGGGAACACTGAAGCTTTCTTT; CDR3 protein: CASSLDPRQAAGNTEAFF
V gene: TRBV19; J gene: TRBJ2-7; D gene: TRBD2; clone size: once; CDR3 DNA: TGTGCCAGTAGTCCCGGGACTAGCGGGACGGGAGAGCAGTACTTC; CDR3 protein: CASSPGTSGTGEQYF
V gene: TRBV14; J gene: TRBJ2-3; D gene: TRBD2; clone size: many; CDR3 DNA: TGTGCCAGCAGCCAAGGGATAGCGGGAGATACGCAGTATTTT; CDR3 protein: CASSQGIAGDTQYF
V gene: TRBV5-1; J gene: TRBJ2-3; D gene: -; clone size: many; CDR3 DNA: TGCGCCAGCAGCTGGCCCCCGGGGGGAACAGGGGATACGCAGTATTTT; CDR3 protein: CASSWPPGGTGDTQYF
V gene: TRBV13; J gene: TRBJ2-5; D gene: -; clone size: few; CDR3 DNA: TGTGCCAGTTCCGCCGGGAGAAGGGAGACCCAGTACTTC; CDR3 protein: CASSAGRRETQYF
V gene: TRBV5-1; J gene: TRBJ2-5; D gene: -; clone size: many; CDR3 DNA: TGCGCCAGCAGCTTGGGGCTAGGCCCCACACAGGAGACCCAGTACTTC; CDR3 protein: CASSLGLGPTQETQYF
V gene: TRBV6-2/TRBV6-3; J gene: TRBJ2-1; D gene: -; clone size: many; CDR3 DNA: TGTGCCAGCAGTTACGGGACACCCAATGAGCAGTTCTTC; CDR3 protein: CASSYGTPNEQFF
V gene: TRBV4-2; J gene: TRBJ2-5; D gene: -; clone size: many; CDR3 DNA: TGTGCCAGCAGCCAGGGTACAGCCACCCAAGAGACCCAGTACTTC; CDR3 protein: CASSQGTATQETQYF
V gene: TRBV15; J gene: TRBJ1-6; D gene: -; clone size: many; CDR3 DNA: TGTGCCACCAGCAGAGAGGTCAGAAACTATAATTCACCCCTCCACTTT; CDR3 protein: CATSREVRNYNSPLHF
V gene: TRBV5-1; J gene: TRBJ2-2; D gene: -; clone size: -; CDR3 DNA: TGCGCCAGCAGCTTGGCGGGTTCAGCTAACACCGGGGAGCTGTTTTTT; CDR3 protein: CASSLAGSANTGELFF
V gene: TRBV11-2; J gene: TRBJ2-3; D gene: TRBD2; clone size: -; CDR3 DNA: TGTGCCAGCTGGACTAGCGGGGAAGATACGCAGTATTTT; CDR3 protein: CASWTSGEDTQYF
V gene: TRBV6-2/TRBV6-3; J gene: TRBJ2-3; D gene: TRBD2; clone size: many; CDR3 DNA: TGTGCCAGCAGTTACTCTTTCGGCGGGAGGGCCCATCAGAACGCAGATACGCAGTATTTT; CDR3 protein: CASSYSFGGRAHQNADTQYF
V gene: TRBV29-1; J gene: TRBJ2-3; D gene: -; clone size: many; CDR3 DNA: TGCAGCGTTGAATCAGGGGCGGGGGCAGGCACAGATACGCAGTATTTT; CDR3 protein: CSVESGAGAGTDTQYF
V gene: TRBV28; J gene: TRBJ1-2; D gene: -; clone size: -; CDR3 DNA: TGTGCCAGCAGTTTAGGGGCGTATGGCTACACCTTC; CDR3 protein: CASSLGAYGYTF
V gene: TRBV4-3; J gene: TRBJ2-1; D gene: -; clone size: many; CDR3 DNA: TGCGCCAGCAGCCAAGAGAAGAATGACTACAATGAGCAGTTCTTC; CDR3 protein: CASSQEKNDYNEQFF
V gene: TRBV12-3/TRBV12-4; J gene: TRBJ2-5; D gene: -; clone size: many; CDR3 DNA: TGTGCCAGCAGTTTGTGGGTCCCGGTGGGGGAGACCCAGTACTTC; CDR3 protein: CASSLWVPVGETQYF
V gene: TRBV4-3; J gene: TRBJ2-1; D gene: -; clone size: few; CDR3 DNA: TGCGCCAGCAGCAAGTCTGGCGGTAGGAGCTCCTACAATGAGCAGTTCTTC; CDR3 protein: CASSKSGGRSSYNEQFF
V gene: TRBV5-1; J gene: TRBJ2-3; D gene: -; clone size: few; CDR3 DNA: TGCGCCAGCAGCTTGGGGTCAATAGGGAGCACAGATACGCAGTATTTT; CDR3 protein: CASSLGSIGSTDTQYF
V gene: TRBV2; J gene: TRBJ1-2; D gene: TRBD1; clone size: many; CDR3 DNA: TGTGCCAGCAGTGAAGAGGACAGGCACTATGGCTACACCTTC; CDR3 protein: CASSEEDRHYGYTF
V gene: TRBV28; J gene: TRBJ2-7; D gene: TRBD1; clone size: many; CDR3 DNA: TGTGCCAGCAGTTCGGACAGGGTGTACGAGCAGTACTTC; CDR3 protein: CASSSDRVYEQYF
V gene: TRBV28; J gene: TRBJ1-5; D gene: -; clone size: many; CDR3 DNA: TGTGCCAGCAGTTTCGTCACAGACAGCAATCAGCCCCAGCATTTT; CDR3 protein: CASSFVTDSNQPQHF
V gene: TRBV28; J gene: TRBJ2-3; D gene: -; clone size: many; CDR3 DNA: TGTGCCAGCAGCGCCGCCCCTGTCACAGATACGCAGTATTTT; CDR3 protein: CASSAAPVTDTQYF
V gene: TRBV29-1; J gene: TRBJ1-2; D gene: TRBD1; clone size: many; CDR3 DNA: TGCAGCGCAATTGCTTTCGACACCGGGACAGGGGGTCTGGCCTTC; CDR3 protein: CSAIAFDTGTGGLAF
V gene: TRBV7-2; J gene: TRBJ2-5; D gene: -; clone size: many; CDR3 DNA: TGTGCCAGCAGCCCCGCGCGCCAAGAGACCCAGTACTTC; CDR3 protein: CASSPARQETQYF